The rows below give T cell receptor beta chains drawn from one sample of a study of T cells in Graves' hyperthyroidism and ophthalmopathy. TCRdb recomputed calls from the multiplex PCR reads with MiXCR, one row per CDR3 protein. The data contain 300,000 to 450,000 distinct CDR3 sequences, roughly 25% of them seen just once; the ten biggest clones take up about 70%. The specimen was blood. Source of these receptors: a man in his fifties or sixties with Graves' hyperthyroidism. The CDR3 runs from the conserved cysteine through the conserved F or W. The D gene is left open where the match is weak. The size entry is marked missing in some rows and otherwise reads once, few, many or a size class.

d_call j_call clone_size v_call cdr3_length cdr3_nt cdr3_aa
NA TRBJ2-3 NA TRBV5-1 12 TGCGCCAGCTCTGACCTGGCAGATACGCAGTATTTT CASSDLADTQYF
TRBD1 TRBJ2-7 NA TRBV6-2/TRBV6-3 13 TGTGCCAGCAGCCGGGACAGGAACTACGAGCAGTACTTC CASSRDRNYEQYF
NA TRBJ2-7 many TRBV12-3/TRBV12-4 15 TGTGCCAGCAGTTTACTAAGTGGGAAGGGCTACGAGCAGTACTTC CASSLLSGKGYEQYF
NA TRBJ2-7 many TRBV5-1 15 TGCGCCAGCAGCGGTACAGGGTCTCCATACTACGAGCAGTACTTC CASSGTGSPYYEQYF
NA TRBJ2-7 NA TRBV15 15 TGTGCCACCAGCAGAATTCCCGAGGGTTTCAACGAGCAGTACTTC CATSRIPEGFNEQYF
NA TRBJ2-7 NA TRBV20-1 13 TGCAGTGCTATCACTGACGGGTCCTACGAGCAGTACTTC CSAITDGSYEQYF
TRBD1 TRBJ2-7 NA TRBV7-8 14 TGTGCCAGCAGCTTAGAAGAGGGGGCTAACGAGCAGTACTTC CASSLEEGANEQYF
NA TRBJ1-5 NA TRBV2 13 TGTGCCAGCAACGGGGAATTATCGCAGCCCCAGCATTTT CASNGELSQPQHF
NA TRBJ2-1 few TRBV6-2/TRBV6-3 13 TGTGCCAGCTGGAGGGGGGGGACGGGTGAGCAGTTCTTC CASWRGGTGEQFF
NA TRBJ2-2 few TRBV12-3/TRBV12-4 14 TGTGCCAGCAGTTTCCAGCCGGGGATCAGGGAGCTGTTTTTT CASSFQPGIRELFF
NA TRBJ2-7 few TRBV19 14 TGTGCCAGTAGTATCTTCCTAGCCTCCTACGAGCAGTACTTC CASSIFLASYEQYF
NA TRBJ1-2 few TRBV7-2 14 TGTGCCAGCAGCAGCGGGGGGGCCAGCTATGGCTACACCTTC CASSSGGASYGYTF
TRBD2 TRBJ2-1 many TRBV6-1 16 TGTGCCAGCAGGGGGAGGACTAGCGCAACCTACAATGAGCAGTTCTTC CASRGRTSATYNEQFF
NA TRBJ2-1 many TRBV3-1 16 TGTGCCAGCAGCCAAGTGAGCGGGCCCGGTTACAATGAGCAGTTCTTC CASSQVSGPGYNEQFF
NA TRBJ1-1 NA TRBV9 13 TGTGCCAGCAGCGCTACAGGGAACACTGAAGCTTTCTTT CASSATGNTEAFF
NA TRBJ2-7 many TRBV11-2 14 TGTGCCAGCAGCTTTGGAGCTACCCCCTACGAGCAGTACTTC CASSFGATPYEQYF
TRBD2 TRBJ2-7 few TRBV29-1 13 TGCAGCGTTGGGCGGGGGGCGCCCTACGAGCAGTACTTC CSVGRGAPYEQYF
NA TRBJ2-3 NA TRBV6-2/TRBV6-3 14 TGTGCCAGCAGTTACCGGGGACGCACAGATACGCAGTATTTT CASSYRGRTDTQYF
NA TRBJ1-4 once TRBV13 14 TGTGCCAGCAGCTTTTGGGGAGCTAATGAAAAACTGTTTTTT CASSFWGANEKLFF
TRBD2 TRBJ2-5 few TRBV20-1 13 TGCAGTGCCCCTGGACTAGCGAAAGAGACCCAGTACTTC CSAPGLAKETQYF
NA TRBJ2-3 few TRBV7-3 15 TGTGCCAGCAGCCATGGCACTCCTCGGGGAGATACGCAGTATTTT CASSHGTPRGDTQYF
NA TRBJ2-7 once TRBV16 14 TGTGCCAGCAGCCATCAAAACAGGGCGAACGAGCAGTACTTC CASSHQNRANEQYF
NA TRBJ1-1 NA TRBV19 12 TGTGCCAGTAGTGTGTTTAACACTGAAGCTTTCTTT CASSVFNTEAFF
TRBD2 TRBJ2-1 many TRBV20-1 16 TGCAGTGCTAGAGATATTCCCAGCGGGAATGGGGATGAGCAGTTCTTC CSARDIPSGNGDEQFF
TRBD1 TRBJ2-5 many TRBV2 13 TGTGCCAGCAGTCGACAGGGGGGAGAGACCCAGTACTTC CASSRQGGETQYF
NA TRBJ1-4 NA TRBV20-1 14 TGCAGTGCTAGAGTGGGGGGGGCAGGTGAAAAACTGTTTTTT CSARVGGAGEKLFF
NA TRBJ2-3 many TRBV6-1 15 TGTGCCAGCAGTGAAAGGCCAGGGGATGGGGATACGCAGTATTTT CASSERPGDGDTQYF
NA TRBJ2-1 NA TRBV12-3/TRBV12-4 13 TGTGCCAGCAGTCCCGAAAGGGTCAGAAGTCCGTTCTTC CASSPERVRSPFF
TRBD1 TRBJ1-6 NA TRBV6-2/TRBV6-3 15 TGTGCCAGCAGTCAACCGGGACAGGGAGGATCACCCCTCCACTTT CASSQPGQGGSPLHF
NA TRBJ2-2 once TRBV25-1 12 TGTGCCAGCAGTAGGTGGACCGGGGAGCTGTTTTTT CASSRWTGELFF
NA TRBJ2-7 many TRBV2 15 TGTGCCAGCAGTGAAGTGTCTAGCCACTCCTACGAGCAGTACTTC CASSEVSSHSYEQYF
TRBD2 TRBJ2-4 NA TRBV28 14 TGTGCCAGCTGCCTCCTAGCGGGAGGTCACATTCAGTACTTC CASCLLAGGHIQYF
NA TRBJ2-1 few TRBV5-1 15 TGCGCCAGCAGCCCCCGGGACCGCTCCTACAATGAGCAGTTCTTC CASSPRDRSYNEQFF
TRBD2 TRBJ2-7 many TRBV3-1 15 TGTGCCAGCAGCCCGGGACTAGCGCTCTCCTACGAGCAGTACTTC CASSPGLALSYEQYF
NA TRBJ2-7 NA TRBV7-9 15 TGTGCCAGCAGCTCGACCGGGACGTCCGCCTACGAGCAGTACTTC CASSSTGTSAYEQYF
NA TRBJ1-1 NA TRBV6-1 14 TGTGCCAGCAGTGCACAGACAGGTTTTACTGAAGCTTTCTTT CASSAQTGFTEAFF
TRBD1 TRBJ2-6 NA TRBV5-1 15 TGCGCCACTGGGACAGGGGCTACTGGGGCCAACGTCCTGACTTTC CATGTGATGANVLTF
NA TRBJ1-6 few TRBV20-1 17 TGCAGTGCTAGAGATTTAGGCCCTGGGAAGGCTAACTCACCCCTCCACTTT CSARDLGPGKANSPLHF
TRBD2 TRBJ2-2 many TRBV28 14 TGTGCCAGCAGTCGGACTAGCGCTAGCGGGGAGCTGTTTTTT CASSRTSASGELFF